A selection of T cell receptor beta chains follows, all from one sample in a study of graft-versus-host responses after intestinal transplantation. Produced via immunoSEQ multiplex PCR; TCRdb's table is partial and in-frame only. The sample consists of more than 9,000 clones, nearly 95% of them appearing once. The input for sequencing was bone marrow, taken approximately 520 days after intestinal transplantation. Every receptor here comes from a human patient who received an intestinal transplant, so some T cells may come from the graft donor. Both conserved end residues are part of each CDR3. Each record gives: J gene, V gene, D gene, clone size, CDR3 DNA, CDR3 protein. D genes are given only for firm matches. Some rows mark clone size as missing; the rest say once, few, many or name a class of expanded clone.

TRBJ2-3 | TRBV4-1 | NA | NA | TGCGCCAGCAGCCAAGAACGGCGGGGGCTAGATACGCAGTATTTT | CASSQERRGLDTQYF
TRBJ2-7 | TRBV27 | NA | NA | TGTGCCAGCAGTTCTATGCCGATCGGGGGACCCTACGAGCAGTACTTC | CASSSMPIGGPYEQYF
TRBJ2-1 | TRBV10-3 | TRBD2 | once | TGTGCCATCAGTGTAAGGGGATTAGCGGGCCTTGCCTACAATGAGCAGTTCTTC | CAISVRGLAGLAYNEQFF
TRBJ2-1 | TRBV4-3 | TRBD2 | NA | TGCGCCAGCAGCCTATCTAGCGGGATCTCCTACAATGAGCAGTTCTTC | CASSLSSGISYNEQFF
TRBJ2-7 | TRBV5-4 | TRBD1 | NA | TGTGCCAGCAGCTTACCAACCGGGACAGGGTCTCGTGAGCAGTACTTC | CASSLPTGTGSREQYF
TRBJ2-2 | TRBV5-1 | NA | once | TGCGCCAGCAGCTTGGCTCCCGGGACCGGCGGGGAGCTGTTTTTT | CASSLAPGTGGELFF
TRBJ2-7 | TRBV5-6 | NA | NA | TGTGCCAGCATGGGGACAACTTACGAGCAGTACTTC | CASMGTTYEQYF
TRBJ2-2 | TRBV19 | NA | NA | TGTGCCAGTAGTATCGAAGGACAACGAGACACCGGGGAGCTGTTTTTT | CASSIEGQRDTGELFF
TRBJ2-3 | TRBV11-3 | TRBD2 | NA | TGTGCCAGCAGCCCCGGACTAGCGGCAAGCACAGATACGCAGTATTTT | CASSPGLAASTDTQYF
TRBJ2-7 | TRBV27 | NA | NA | TGTGCCAGCAGCCTCTGGGCAGGGCCCTCCTACGAGCAGTACTTC | CASSLWAGPSYEQYF
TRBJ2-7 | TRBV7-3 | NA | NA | TGTGCCAGCAGCTTAAACAGGGCATACGAGCAGTACTTC | CASSLNRAYEQYF
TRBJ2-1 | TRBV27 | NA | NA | TGTGCCAGCAGTCCTCGAGCAGCCTACAATGAGCAGTTCTTC | CASSPRAAYNEQFF
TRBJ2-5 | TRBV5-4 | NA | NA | TGTGCCAGCAGCTTGGCCCTCCAAGAGACCCAGTACTTC | CASSLALQETQYF
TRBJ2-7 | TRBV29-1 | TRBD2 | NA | TGCAGCGCCCGGACTAGCGGGAACTACGAGCAGTACTTC | CSARTSGNYEQYF
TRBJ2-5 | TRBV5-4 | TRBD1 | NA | TGTGCCAGCAGGGACGGACAGGAAGAGACCCAGTACTTC | CASRDGQEETQYF
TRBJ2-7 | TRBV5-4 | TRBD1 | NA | TGTGCCAGCAGCTTTGGGACAGGGGCCTACGAGCAGTACTTC | CASSFGTGAYEQYF
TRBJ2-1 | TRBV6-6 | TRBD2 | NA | TGTGCCAGCAGTTACGGGACTAGCGGAACCAATGAGCAGTTCTTC | CASSYGTSGTNEQFF
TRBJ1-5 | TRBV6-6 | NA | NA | TGTGCCAGCAGCACTACAGGGCTAGGGCAGCCCCAGCATTTT | CASSTTGLGQPQHF
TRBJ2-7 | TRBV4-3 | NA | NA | TGCGCCAGCAGCCAAGATCCGGGGTCAGGCTACGAGCAGTACTTC | CASSQDPGSGYEQYF
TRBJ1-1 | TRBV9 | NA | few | TGTGCCAGCAGCGTACACGTAGGGGGGAGCACTGAAGCTTTCTTT | CASSVHVGGSTEAFF
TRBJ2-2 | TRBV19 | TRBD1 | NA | TGTGCCAGTAGTATACCGCGACAGGGCACCGGGGAGCTGTTTTTT | CASSIPRQGTGELFF
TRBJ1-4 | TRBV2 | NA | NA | TGTGCCAGCAGGGGCAGGGAATCGGAGGAAAAACTGTTTTTT | CASRGRESEEKLFF
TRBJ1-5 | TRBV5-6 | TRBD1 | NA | TGTGCCAGCAGCTTGTTGGGACAGGATCAGCCCCAGCATTTT | CASSLLGQDQPQHF
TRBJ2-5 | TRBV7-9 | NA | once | TGTGCCAGCAGCTTAGCCCTTGGGGAGACCCAGTACTTC | CASSLALGETQYF
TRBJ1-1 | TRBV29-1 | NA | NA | TGCAGCGTTTTTAGAGTGAACACTGAAGCTTTCTTT | CSVFRVNTEAFF
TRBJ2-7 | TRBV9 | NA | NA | TGTGCCAGCAGCTTAAAGGGTATCTCCTACGAGCAGTACTTC | CASSLKGISYEQYF
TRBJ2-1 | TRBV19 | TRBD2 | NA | TGTGCCAGTAGTATGGCGGCTAGCGGGAGGGCCCCGGATGAGCAGTTCTTC | CASSMAASGRAPDEQFF
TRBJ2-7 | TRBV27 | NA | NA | TGTGCCAGCAGTTTATACGATGGCTACGAGCAGTACTTC | CASSLYDGYEQYF
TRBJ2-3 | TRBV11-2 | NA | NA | TGTGCCAGCAGCTCCACCCCGGGGTCGACAGATACGCAGTATTTT | CASSSTPGSTDTQYF
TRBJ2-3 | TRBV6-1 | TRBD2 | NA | TGTGCCAGCAGTGACCTCGGGACTACCCACACAGATACGCAGTATTTT | CASSDLGTTHTDTQYF
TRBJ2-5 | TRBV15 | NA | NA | TGTGCCACCAGCAGAGATCTGGCGGGACCAGAGACCCAGTACTTC | CATSRDLAGPETQYF
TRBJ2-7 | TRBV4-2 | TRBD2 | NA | TGTGCCAGCAGCCAAGATACTAGCGCAGCCTACGAGCAGTACTTC | CASSQDTSAAYEQYF
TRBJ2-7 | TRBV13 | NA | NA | TGTGCCAGCAGCTTACGGGGGAGTAGATACGAGCAGTACTTC | CASSLRGSRYEQYF
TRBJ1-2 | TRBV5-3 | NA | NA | TGTGCCAGCAGCTTGGAATACGGGGGCCAGGGCTACACCTTC | CASSLEYGGQGYTF
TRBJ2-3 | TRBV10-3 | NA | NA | TGTGCCATCAGCTTGGGACGGAGCACAGATACGCAGTATTTT | CAISLGRSTDTQYF
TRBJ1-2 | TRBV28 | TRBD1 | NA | TGTGCCAGCAGTTTGTGGACAGGGAACTATGGCTACACCTTC | CASSLWTGNYGYTF
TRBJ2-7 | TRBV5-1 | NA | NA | TGCGCCAGCAGCTTTAGGGGGGACAGCCTTTCCTACGAGCAGTACTTC | CASSFRGDSLSYEQYF
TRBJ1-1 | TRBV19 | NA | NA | TGTGCCAGTAGTGGCAGGGTCATGAACACTGAAGCTTTCTTT | CASSGRVMNTEAFF
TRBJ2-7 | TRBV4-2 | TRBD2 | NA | TGTGCCAGCAGCGTCCGACTAGCGGATTCCTACGAGCAGTACTTC | CASSVRLADSYEQYF
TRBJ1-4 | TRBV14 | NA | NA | TGTGCCAGCAGCCAAGATTGGGCAGGTTCCGAAAAACTGTTTTTT | CASSQDWAGSEKLFF
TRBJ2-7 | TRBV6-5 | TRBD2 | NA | TGTGCCAGCAGTTACACGGCTAGCGGGTACGAGCAGTACTTC | CASSYTASGYEQYF
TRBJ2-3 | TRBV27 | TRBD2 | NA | TGTGCCAGCAGTTCGGGACTAGCGGGAGTAAGAGATACGCAGTATTTT | CASSSGLAGVRDTQYF
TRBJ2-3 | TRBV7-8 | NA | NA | TGTGCCAGCAGCCCCCGAGTTGGTACAGATACGCAGTATTTT | CASSPRVGTDTQYF
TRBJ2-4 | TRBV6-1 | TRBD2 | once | TGTGCCAGCAGTGCTAGACTAGCGGGGAGTACTATAGCCAAAAACATTCAGTACTTC | CASSARLAGSTIAKNIQYF
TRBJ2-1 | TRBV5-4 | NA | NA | TGTGCCAGCAGCTTAAACAATGAGCAGTTCTTC | CASSLNNEQFF
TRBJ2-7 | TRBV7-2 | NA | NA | TGTGCCAGCACCATTCCGGGTTTCAACTACGAGCAGTACTTC | CASTIPGFNYEQYF
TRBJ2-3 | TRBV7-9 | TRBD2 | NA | TGTGCCAGCAGCGAAGGACTAGCGGGTACTACAGATACGCAGTATTTT | CASSEGLAGTTDTQYF
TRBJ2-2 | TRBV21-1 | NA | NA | TGTGCCAGCAGCAAGGGACTAGCGGTAGCATTCACCGGGGAGCTGTTTTTT | CASSKGLAVAFTGELFF
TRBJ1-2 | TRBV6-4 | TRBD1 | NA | TGTGCCAGCAGTGACCAGGGGGCGGGCTATGGCTACACCTTC | CASSDQGAGYGYTF
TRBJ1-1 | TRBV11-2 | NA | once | TGTGCCAGCAGCCCCGAAGGTATCAGGGTCGACACTGAAGCTTTCTTT | CASSPEGIRVDTEAFF
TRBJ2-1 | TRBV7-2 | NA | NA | TGTGCCAGCAGCTTCGGGGCAGGGCTCCGCAATGAGCAGTTCTTC | CASSFGAGLRNEQFF
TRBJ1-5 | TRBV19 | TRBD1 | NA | TGTGCCAGTAGTATAGTGACAGGGGACCAGCCCCAGCATTTT | CASSIVTGDQPQHF
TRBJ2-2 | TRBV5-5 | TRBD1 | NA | TGTGCCAGCAGCTTGTTTAGCTCGACAGGGGGCACCGGGGAGCTGTTTTTT | CASSLFSSTGGTGELFF
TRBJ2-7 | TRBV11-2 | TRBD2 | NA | TGTGCCAGCAGAACCGGGACTAGGTTTGAGCAGTACTTC | CASRTGTRFEQYF
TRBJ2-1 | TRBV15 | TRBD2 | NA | TGTGCCACCAGCAGTCTACCCGGGACTAGCGGGAGGGCCGAGTTCAATGAGCAGTTCTTC | CATSSLPGTSGRAEFNEQFF
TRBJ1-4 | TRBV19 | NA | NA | TGTGCCAGTAGTATAGAAGGTGCTAATGAAAAACTGTTTTTT | CASSIEGANEKLFF
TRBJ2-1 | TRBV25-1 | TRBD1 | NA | TGTGCCAGCAGTGAAGCCGGGACAGGGAGCAATGAGCAGTTCTTC | CASSEAGTGSNEQFF
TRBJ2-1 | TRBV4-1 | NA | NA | TGCGCCAGCAGCCAAGACCCGGCAAGCTCCTACAATGAGCAGTTCTTC | CASSQDPASSYNEQFF